This T cell receptor (beta chain) derives from a study of OX40 agonist ivuxolimab in advanced cancers. Trimming left V 3 bases short and J 3 bases short, with 14 bases between. The CDR3 has 15 amino acids. The germline CDR1 and CDR2 sequences are LNHDA and SQIVND (reference sequence). Profiling relied on immunoSEQ multiplex PCR, and the TCRdb table lists in-frame clones only, not all of them. The sample holds fewer than 85,000 clones, around nine tenths seen once. The sequence was obtained from an adult with an advanced solid tumor such as melanoma, head and neck, liver or kidney cancer. This specimen was CD4+ or CD8+ T cells sorted from blood, taken in a trial of the OX40 agonist ivuxolimab. The V and J genes are TRBV19 and TRBJ1-2; weak D call: TRBD1 (6 bases). In DNA, the CDR3 is TGTGCCAGTAGTATGGGACATCCGAAGGACTATGGCTACACCTTC. The encoded protein is CASSMGHPKDYGYTF.